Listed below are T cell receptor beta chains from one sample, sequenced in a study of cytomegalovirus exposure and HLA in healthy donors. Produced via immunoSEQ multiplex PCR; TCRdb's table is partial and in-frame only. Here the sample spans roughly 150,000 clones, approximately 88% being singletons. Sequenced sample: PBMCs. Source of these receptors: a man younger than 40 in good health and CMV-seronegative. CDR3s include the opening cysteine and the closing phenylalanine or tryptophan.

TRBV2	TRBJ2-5	CASSEGRYQETQYF
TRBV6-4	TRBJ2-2	CASSDSIGDRGTNTGELFF
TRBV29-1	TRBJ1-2	CSVVQGLNGYTF
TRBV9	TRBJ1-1	CASSVEGFTEAFF
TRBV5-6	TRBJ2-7	CASSSVEGRVNDEQYF
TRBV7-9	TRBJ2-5	CASSLARTSPETQYF
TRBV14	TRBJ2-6	CASSQDLEGAQGANVLTF
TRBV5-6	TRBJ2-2	CASSFELAGARGELFF
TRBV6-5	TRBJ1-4	CASRRTGATNEKLFF
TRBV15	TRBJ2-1	CATSSGSGRANEQFF
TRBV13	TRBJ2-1	CASSRNRGAYNEQFF
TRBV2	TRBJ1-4	CASSEVPGTGFGKLFF
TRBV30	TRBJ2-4	CAWSRATGGNIQYF
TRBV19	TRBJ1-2	CASSPGQGLSGYTF
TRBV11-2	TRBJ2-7	CASSLGVYEQYF
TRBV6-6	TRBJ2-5	CASSRTGRKTQYF
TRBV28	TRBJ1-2	CASSPGFYGYTF
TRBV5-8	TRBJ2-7	CASSYLPLGQGFF
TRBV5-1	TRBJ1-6	CASSRGQGAKNSPLHF
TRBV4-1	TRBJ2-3	CASSQWAGALTDTQYF
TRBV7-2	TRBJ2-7	CASSSAGTGHYEQYF
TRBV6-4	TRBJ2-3	CASSEGGAADTQYF
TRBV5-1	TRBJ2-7	CASSLEVQGGYEQYF
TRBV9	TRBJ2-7	CASSVAKTGASYEQYF
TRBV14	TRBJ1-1	CASSLLGRTEAFF
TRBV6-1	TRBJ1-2	CASSARQGRLDGYTF
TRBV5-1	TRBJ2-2	CASSRLQGPNTGELFF